The entry below describes one T cell receptor (beta chain). Antigen specificity is unknown. TCRdb fed the RT-PCR reads into MiXCR, producing one record per CDR3 protein. This table holds 400,000 to 650,000 distinct CDR3 sequences, approximately 7.3% found once. The sample comes from a study of response to subunit inactivated influenza vaccine. Study-level results: Few new T cells, the authors suggested, are recruited by each seasonal influenza vaccination.

V was cut by 6 bases and J by 5 bases, with 13 bases left in between. The CDR3 is 14 residues long. The germline CDR1 and CDR2 sequences are MNHNS and SASEGT. The sequencing used PBMCs from blood, collected roughly 24 months after vaccination. The source of this sequence is a man in his fifties or sixties who received an inactivated influenza vaccine. The chain has TRBV6-1 and TRBJ2-2; D ambiguous. The CDR3 sequence: CASRERPRTGELFF. In nucleotides, the CDR3 is TGTGCCAGCAGGGAGAGGCCCCGGACCGGGGAGCTGTTTTTT.